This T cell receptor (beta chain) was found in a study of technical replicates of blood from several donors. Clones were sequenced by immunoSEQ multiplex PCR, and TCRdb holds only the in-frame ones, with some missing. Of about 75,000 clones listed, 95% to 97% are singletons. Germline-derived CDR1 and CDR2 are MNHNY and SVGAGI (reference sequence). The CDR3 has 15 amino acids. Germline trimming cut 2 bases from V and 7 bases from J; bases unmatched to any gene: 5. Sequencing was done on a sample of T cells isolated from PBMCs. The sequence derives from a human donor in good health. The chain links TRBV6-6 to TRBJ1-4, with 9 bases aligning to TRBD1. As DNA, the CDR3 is TGTGCCAGCAGTTACCCCGGACAGGGGAGTGAAAAACTGTTTTTT. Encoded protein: CASSYPGQGSEKLFF.